Listed here are 6 T cell receptor beta chains from one sample, sequenced in a study of CD8 T cells in ankylosing spondylitis. Each CDR3 protein gets one entry after TCRdb re-called the 5' RACE reads with MiXCR. The data hold 30,000 to 40,000 distinct CDR3 sequences, with 2.5% to 3.5% observed a single time. Input material: blood, either unsorted or a sorted T cell fraction (not recorded which). The source of these receptors is a male donor with ankylosing spondylitis or in good health (not recorded which).

This clonotype was found many times. The V and J genes are TRBV9 and TRBJ2-3; TRBD2 matches at 11 bases. V lost 0 bases, J lost 6 bases, and 3 bases stayed unmatched. Germline assignment: CDR1 SGDLS and CDR2 YYNGEE. The CDR3 sequence is 15 residues long. The CDR3 DNA follows: TGTGCCAGCAGCGTAGCTCCTAGCGGGGGGGATACGCAGTATTTT. The encoded protein is CASSVAPSGGDTQYF.

This clonotype has ten or more counts. The chain has TRBV5-1 and TRBJ2-7, with D unclear. V was trimmed by 4 bases and J by 4 bases, leaving 21 bases between them. The CDR3 sequence is 16 residues long. The germline CDR1 and CDR2 sequences are SGHRS and YFSETQ. CDR3 in amino acids: CASSEVGRLGSYEQYV. Written as DNA, the CDR3 is TGCGCCAGCAGCGAGGTCGGCCGTTTAGGCTCTTACGAGCAGTACGTC.

This clonotype came up many times. This chain joins TRBV9 and TRBJ2-2, with a possible D match to TRBD1 (5 bases). The CDR3 is made up of 16 amino acids. V lost 4 bases, J lost 2 bases, and 15 bases lay in between. Germline V gene lookup returns CDR1 SGDLS and CDR2 YYNGEE. CDR3 sequence (DNA): TGTGCCAGCAGCCCTCGACAGCGAGACAACACCGGGGAGCTGTTTTTT. Protein sequence: CASSPRQRDNTGELFF.

This clonotype has a count of ten or more. This chain's CDR3 is CASSPRGTSGSRDEQFF. The CDR3 DNA is TGTGCCAGCAGCCCTCGGGGGACTAGCGGGAGTCGGGATGAGCAGTTCTTC. This chain joins TRBV9 and TRBJ2-1; 14 nucleotides match TRBD2. The CDR3 runs to 17 residues. Per the germline V gene, CDR1 is SGDLS and CDR2 is YYNGEE. V lost 4 bases, J lost 8 bases, and 11 bases stayed unmatched.

The sample holds many counts of this clonotype. This chain connects TRBV9 to TRBJ2-5; TRBD1 agrees at 8 bases. The germline V gene encodes CDR1 SGDLS and CDR2 YYNGEE. The CDR3 totals 14 residues. V shed 3 bases and J 2 bases; nucleotides not matched to a gene: 3. CDR3 amino acids: CASSGGQGQETQYF. Written as DNA, the CDR3 is TGTGCCAGCAGCGGAGGACAGGGACAAGAGACCCAGTACTTC.

This clonotype has a count of ten or more. The chain is built from TRBV9 and TRBJ2-3; TRBD2 is a possible D gene (6 bases). This CDR3 has 16 residues. The germline V gene encodes CDR1 SGDLS and CDR2 YYNGEE. Trimming cost V 0 bases and J 2 bases, with 13 bases left between them. The CDR3 nucleotides are TGTGCCAGCAGCGTAGCAGCGGGCAGGCTCACAGATACGCAGTATTTT. Translated, it gives CASSVAAGRLTDTQYF.